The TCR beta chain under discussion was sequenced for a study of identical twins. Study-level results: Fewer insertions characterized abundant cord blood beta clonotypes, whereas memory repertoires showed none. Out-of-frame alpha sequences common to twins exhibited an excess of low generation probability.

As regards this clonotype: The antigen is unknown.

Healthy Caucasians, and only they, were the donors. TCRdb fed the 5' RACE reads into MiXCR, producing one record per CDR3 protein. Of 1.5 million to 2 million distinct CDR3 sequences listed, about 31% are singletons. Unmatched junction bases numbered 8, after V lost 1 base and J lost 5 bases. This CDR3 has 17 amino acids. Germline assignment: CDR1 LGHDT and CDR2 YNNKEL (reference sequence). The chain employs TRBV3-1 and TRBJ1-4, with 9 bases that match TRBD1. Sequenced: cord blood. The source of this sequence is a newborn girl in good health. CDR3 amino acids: CASSQANGQGQNEKLFF. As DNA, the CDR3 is TGTGCCAGCAGCCAAGCAAATGGACAGGGGCAGAATGAAAAACTGTTTTTT.